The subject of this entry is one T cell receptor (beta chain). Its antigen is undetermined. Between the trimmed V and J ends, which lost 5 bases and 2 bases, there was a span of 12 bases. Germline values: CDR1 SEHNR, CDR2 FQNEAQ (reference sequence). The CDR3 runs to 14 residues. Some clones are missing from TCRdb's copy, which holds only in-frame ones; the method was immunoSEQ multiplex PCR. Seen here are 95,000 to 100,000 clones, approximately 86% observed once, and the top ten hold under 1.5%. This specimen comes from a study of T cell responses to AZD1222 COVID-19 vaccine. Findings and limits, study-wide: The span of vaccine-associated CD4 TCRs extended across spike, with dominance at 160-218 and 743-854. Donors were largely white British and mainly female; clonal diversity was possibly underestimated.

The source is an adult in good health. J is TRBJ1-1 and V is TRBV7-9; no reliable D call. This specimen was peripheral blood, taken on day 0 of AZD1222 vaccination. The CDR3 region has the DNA TGTGCCAGCAGCCAAAATAACGTCAACACTGAAGCTTTCTTT. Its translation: CASSQNNVNTEAFF.